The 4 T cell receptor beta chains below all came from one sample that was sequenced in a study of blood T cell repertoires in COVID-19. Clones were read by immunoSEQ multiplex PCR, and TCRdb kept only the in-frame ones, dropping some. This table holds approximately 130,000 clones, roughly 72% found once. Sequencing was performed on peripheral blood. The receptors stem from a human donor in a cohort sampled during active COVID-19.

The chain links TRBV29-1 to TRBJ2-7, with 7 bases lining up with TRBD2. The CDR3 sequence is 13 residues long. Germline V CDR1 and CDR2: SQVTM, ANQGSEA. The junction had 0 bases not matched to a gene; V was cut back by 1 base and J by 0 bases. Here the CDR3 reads CSVEGGGSYEQYF. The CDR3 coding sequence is TGCAGCGTTGAAGGGGGGGGCTCCTACGAGCAGTACTTC.

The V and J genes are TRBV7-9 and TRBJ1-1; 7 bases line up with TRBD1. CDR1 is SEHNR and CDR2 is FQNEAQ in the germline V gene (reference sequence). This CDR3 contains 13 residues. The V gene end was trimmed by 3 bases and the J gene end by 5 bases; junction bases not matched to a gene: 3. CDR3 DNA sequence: TGTGCCAGCAGCTTTGGACAGGAGACTGAAGCTTTCTTT. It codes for CASSFGQETEAFF.

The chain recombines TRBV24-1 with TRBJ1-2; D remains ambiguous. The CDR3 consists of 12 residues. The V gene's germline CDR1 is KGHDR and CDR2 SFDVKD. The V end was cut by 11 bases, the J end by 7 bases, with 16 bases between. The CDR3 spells CAIGNGVSGYTF. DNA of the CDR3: TGTGCCATCGGGAATGGGGTTTCTGGCTACACCTTC.

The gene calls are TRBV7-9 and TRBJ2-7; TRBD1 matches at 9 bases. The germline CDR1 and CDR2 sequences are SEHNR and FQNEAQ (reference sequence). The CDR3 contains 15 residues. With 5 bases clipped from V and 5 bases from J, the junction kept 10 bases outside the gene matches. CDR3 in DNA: TGTGCCAGCAGCAAAACAGGGACAGGGCAAAACGAGCAGTACTTC. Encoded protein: CASSKTGTGQNEQYF.